The next 25 T cell receptor beta chains were all read from a single sample in a study of shared clonotypes between healthy human individuals. TCRdb's table, derived via immunoSEQ multiplex PCR, lists solely in-frame clones and lacks some. The sample records around 2.1 million clones, 85% to 95% being singletons. Naive CD8 cells comprised CD45RO-negative, CCR7-positively selected cells, excluding terminally differentiated effector memory CD45RA+ cells. The sample was naive CD8+ T cells from PBMCs. The receptor source for this set is a man aged 18 to 30 in good health. Some clones in this sample may be carry-over from other donors' samples.

The rearrangement links TRBV28 to TRBJ1-1, with a weak D call TRBD1 (6 bases). This CDR3 has 15 residues. Trimming left V 10 bases short and J 0 bases short, with 18 bases between. Per germline, CDR1 MDHEN and CDR2 SYDVKM. This CDR3 reads CATSSRGGLNTEAFF. The CDR3 bases are TGTGCCACCTCATCCAGGGGAGGATTGAACACTGAAGCTTTCTTT.

The V call is TRBV27, the J call TRBJ2-1, with D perhaps matching TRBD1 (5 bases). The germline V and J ends were trimmed by 0 bases and 3 bases, with 12 bases remaining between them. Germline values: CDR1 MNHEY, CDR2 SMNVEV (reference sequence). This CDR3 comprises 16 residues. The CDR3, as DNA: TGTGCCAGCAGTTTATCAAGGGCAGGGTTCTACAATGAGCAGTTCTTC. Translating it yields CASSLSRAGFYNEQFF.

This clone was seen a single time. The chain has TRBV19 and TRBJ2-7, with a weak D call TRBD1 (6 bases). Germline loops: CDR1 LNHDA, CDR2 SQIVND (reference sequence). The CDR3 contains 15 residues. The germline V and J ends were trimmed by 3 bases and 2 bases, with 14 bases remaining between them. Here the CDR3 DNA reads TGTGCCAGTAGTATCACGACAGGCGAGACCTACGAGCAGTACTTC. Translating gives CASSITTGETYEQYF. The full variable domain, rest sourced from reference TRBV19 and TRBJ2-7, is DGGITQSPKYLFRKEGQNVTLSCEQNLNHDAMYWYRQDPGQGLRLIYYSQIVNDFQKGDIAEGYSVSREKKESFPLTVTSAQKNPTAFYLCASSITTGETYEQYFGPGTRLTVT.

The chain is built from TRBV7-3 and TRBJ2-3, with 13 nucleotides matching TRBD2. Per the germline V gene, CDR1 is SGHTA and CDR2 is FQGTGA. This CDR3 is 17 amino acids long. V gave up 1 base and J gave up 6 bases; unmatched junction bases: 7. The CDR3 is CASSLKVLAGGQDTQYF. The CDR3, as DNA: TGTGCCAGCAGCTTAAAAGTACTAGCGGGAGGGCAGGATACGCAGTATTTT.

The rearrangement joins TRBV18 to TRBJ1-1, with D perhaps matching TRBD1 (5 bases). Per the germline V gene, CDR1 is KGHSH and CDR2 is LQKENI. CDR3 length: 14 amino acids. Trimming cost V 3 bases and J 4 bases, with 12 bases left between them. This chain's CDR3 is CASSPGGARTEAFF. CDR3 sequence (DNA): TGTGCCAGCTCACCGGGAGGGGCGCGCACTGAAGCTTTCTTT.

V gene TRBV19 combines with J gene TRBJ1-2; D is unclear. V dropped 7 bases and J dropped 6 bases, with 15 bases sitting between them. The CDR3 totals 13 residues. Germline CDR1 is LNHDA and CDR2 is SQIVND (reference sequence). CDR3 DNA: TGTGCCAGTACCCCCCGCGTCGGGGATGGCTACACCTTC. As protein: CASTPRVGDGYTF.

The chain couples TRBV6-5 to TRBJ2-3; the D is unclear. The CDR3 length is 12 residues. V lost 7 bases and J lost 2, with 7 bases in between. Germline assignment: CDR1 MNHEY and CDR2 SVGAGI. CDR3: CASMTHTDTQYF. CDR3 sequence (DNA): TGTGCCAGCATGACACACACAGATACGCAGTATTTT.

This clone was recorded only once. V is TRBV7-9 and J is TRBJ1-2, with a possible D match to TRBD1 (6 bases). Between the trimmed V and J ends, which lost 4 bases and 8 bases, there was a span of 20 bases. Germline CDR1 reads SEHNR; CDR2 reads FQNEAQ (reference sequence). The CDR3 length is 15 residues. CDR3 residues: CASSSSTAGDGGYTF. Here the CDR3 DNA reads TGTGCCAGCAGCTCGAGTACAGCAGGGGATGGGGGCTACACCTTC.

The CDR3 region has the DNA TGTGCCAGCAGCTTGGGTGTGGTTACAATCGAGCAGTACTTC. It codes for CASSLGVVTIEQYF. J is TRBJ2-7 and V is TRBV5-5; no definite D call. Germline assignment: CDR1 SGHKS and CDR2 YYEKEE (reference sequence). V was pared by 0 bases and J by 6 bases, with 13 bases between. The CDR3 length is 14 residues.

J is TRBJ2-1 and V is TRBV9, with 10 nucleotides matching TRBD2. V lost 3 bases, J lost 5 bases, and 8 bases stayed unmatched. In germline, CDR1 is SGDLS, CDR2 YYNGEE. The CDR3 is 16 amino acids. The CDR3 coding sequence is TGTGCCAGCAGCGCGAGACGGACTAGCGGAAACAATGAGCAGTTCTTC. It yields the protein CASSARRTSGNNEQFF. The variable domain in full, with the rest retrieved from reference TRBV9 and TRBJ2-1, is DSGVTQTPKHLITATGQRVTLRCSPRSGDLSVYWYQQSLDQGLQFLIQYYNGEERAKGNILERFSAQQFPDLHSELNLSSLELGDSALYFCASSARRTSGNNEQFFGPGTRLTVL.

For the CDR3, the DNA is TGTGCCAGCTCACCACGTAACTCTTCCTACAATGAGCAGTTCTTC. This sequence encodes CASSPRNSSYNEQFF. The V call is TRBV18, the J call TRBJ2-1; no clear D gene. V shed 1 base and J shed 1 base, with 8 bases lying between them. Germline CDR1 is KGHSH and CDR2 is LQKENI. This CDR3 region has 15 residues.

The V and J genes are TRBV2 and TRBJ2-1, with D maybe TRBD2 (5 bases). Germline CDR1 SNHLY, CDR2 FYNNEI. V lost 11 bases and J lost 8, with 10 bases in between. The CDR3 extends over 10 amino acids. CDR3 protein: CACGRDEQFF. The CDR3 DNA reads TGTGCCTGCGGGCGGGATGAGCAGTTCTTC.

The chain uses TRBV27 and TRBJ2-1, with 12 bases fitting TRBD2. Germline V lookup: CDR1 MNHEY, CDR2 SMNVEV (reference sequence). The CDR3 contains 14 residues. V lost 7 bases and J lost 8; bases outside the gene matches: 6. The CDR3 sequence: CASTRLAGGDEQFF. In DNA form, the CDR3 reads TGTGCCAGCACGCGGCTAGCGGGAGGGGATGAGCAGTTCTTC.

V and J are TRBV27 and TRBJ2-1; 9 nucleotides align to TRBD2. J lost 0 bases, V lost 3 bases, and 6 bases had no gene match. The germline CDR1 and CDR2 sequences are MNHEY and SMNVEV (reference sequence). CDR3 length: 17 amino acids. The CDR3 coding sequence is TGTGCCAGCAGTTTGGAGCGGGAGGCGAGCTCCTACAATGAGCAGTTCTTC. It encodes CASSLEREASSYNEQFF.

The chain employs TRBV11-2 and TRBJ2-7, with TRBD2 as a possible D gene (6 bases). Looked up from germline, CDR1 is SGHAT and CDR2 is FQNNGV. V was pared by 1 base and J by 5 bases, with 12 bases between. CDR3 size: 14 residues. The CDR3 is CASSLGRGGNEQYF. For the CDR3, the DNA is TGTGCCAGCAGCTTAGGGAGGGGAGGAAACGAGCAGTACTTC.

This clone has just one count. The chain combines TRBV9 with TRBJ1-2; D is unclear. V lost 4 bases, J lost 3 bases, and 16 bases lay in between. From germline, CDR1 is SGDLS and CDR2 YYNGEE. CDR3 length: 15 amino acids. The CDR3 DNA is TGTGCCAGCAGCCCACGGACGGCTGACTACTATGGCTACACCTTC. Translation: CASSPRTADYYGYTF. Using reference TRBV9 and TRBJ1-2 for the parts outside the CDR3, the full variable domain is DSGVTQTPKHLITATGQRVTLRCSPRSGDLSVYWYQQSLDQGLQFLIQYYNGEERAKGNILERFSAQQFPDLHSELNLSSLELGDSALYFCASSPRTADYYGYTFGSGTRLTVV.

This clone showed up just once. The chain carries TRBV4-1 and TRBJ2-1; the D gene is possibly TRBD2 (6 bases). V dropped 1 base and J dropped 9 bases, with 10 bases sitting between them. The germline gives CDR1 MGHRA, CDR2 YSYEKL. CDR3 length: 13 residues. The CDR3 coding sequence is TGCGCCAGCAGCCAAGTGGAGGGAGGTGAGCAGTTCTTC. Translating gives CASSQVEGGEQFF.

The chain combines TRBV5-1 with TRBJ2-1; unclear D gene. The germline gives CDR1 SGHRS, CDR2 YFSETQ. V was cut by 0 bases and J by 1 base, with 14 bases left in between. The CDR3 covers 17 residues. The CDR3 spells CASSLATIRKSYNEQFF. The DNA for the CDR3 is TGCGCCAGCAGCTTGGCCACCATCAGGAAGTCCTACAATGAGCAGTTCTTC. The entire variable domain, with the rest obtained from reference TRBV5-1 and TRBJ2-1, is as follows: KAGVTQTPRYLIKTRGQQVTLSCSPISGHRSVSWYQQTPGQGLQFLFEYFSETQRNKGNFPGRFSGRQFSNSRSEMNVSTLELGDSALYLCASSLATIRKSYNEQFFGPGTRLTVL.

The chain couples TRBV10-2 to TRBJ2-5, with no clear D. The germline CDR1 and CDR2 sequences are WSHSY and SAAADI. The CDR3 covers 19 residues. The V and J ends lost 7 bases and 1 base respectively, with 28 bases between them. The CDR3 here is CASNAPTVHSRSSQETQYF. The CDR3 region has the DNA TGCGCCAGCAACGCACCAACAGTCCACAGCCGAAGCAGCCAAGAGACCCAGTACTTC.

The chain has TRBV2 and TRBJ2-7, with 9 bases fitting TRBD1. Germline CDR1 and CDR2: SNHLY and FYNNEI. The CDR3 is 16 residues long. After removal of 6 bases from V and 0 bases from J, the junction contained 9 bases not matched to a gene. This CDR3 is CASRYGPGQGSYEQYF. The DNA for the CDR3 is TGTGCCAGCAGATACGGACCGGGACAGGGCTCCTACGAGCAGTACTTC. Combining the CDR3 with reference TRBV2 and TRBJ2-7 gives the whole variable domain EPEVTQTPSHQVTQMGQEVILRCVPISNHLYFYWYRQILGQKVEFLVSFYNNEISEKSEIFDDQFSVERPDGSNFTLKIRSTKLEDSAMYFCASRYGPGQGSYEQYFGPGTRLTVT.

This chain links TRBV27 with TRBJ2-7, with TRBD1 matching 11 bases. The V segment lost 6 bases and the J segment 4 bases; nucleotides outside the gene matches: 5. Looked up from germline, CDR1 is MNHEY and CDR2 is SMNVEV (reference sequence). This CDR3 contains 14 residues. The CDR3 nucleotides are TGTGCCAGCAGCCGGGACAGGGGGGTGTACGAGCAGTACTTC. Its translation: CASSRDRGVYEQYF.

This clone was seen once. Here the CDR3 reads CASSPNAWGDYGYTF. CDR3 coding DNA: TGTGCCAGCAGTCCGAATGCGTGGGGGGACTATGGCTACACCTTC. The chain is built from TRBV27 and TRBJ1-2; maybe TRBD1 (5 bases). Germline V lookup: CDR1 MNHEY, CDR2 SMNVEV (reference sequence). The CDR3 extends over 15 amino acids. The germline V and J ends were trimmed by 5 bases and 3 bases, with 16 bases remaining between them.

V usage is TRBV6-5 and J usage is TRBJ2-5; 8 nucleotides align to TRBD1. The CDR3 is 13 residues long. V lost 5 bases to trimming and J lost 11 bases; unmatched junction nucleotides: 10. Germline V gene data show CDR1 as MNHEY and CDR2 as SVGAGI. The CDR3 DNA sequence: TGTGCCAGCAGTACCGGGACAGGTATGGAGCAGTACTTC. Protein product: CASSTGTGMEQYF.

The V and J genes are TRBV27 and TRBJ1-2; the match to TRBD1 covers 10 bases. The CDR3 spans 15 residues. CDR1 is MNHEY, CDR2 SMNVEV, per germline (reference sequence). J was trimmed by 8 bases and V by 5 bases; bases with no gene match: 11. The CDR3 loop is CASSPRRQGAGGYTF. CDR3 in DNA: TGTGCCAGCAGTCCCCGCCGACAGGGGGCTGGAGGCTACACCTTC.

In nucleotides, the CDR3 is TGTGCCAGCAGTTCCCCCATTATCAGTCGGACAGGGGCGCTTGAAGCTTTCTTT. It encodes CASSSPIISRTGALEAFF. The chain carries TRBV28 and TRBJ1-1; 9 bases are a match to TRBD1. The V segment lost 4 bases and the J segment 7 bases; nucleotides outside the gene matches: 19. Germline CDR1 is MDHEN and CDR2 is SYDVKM. The CDR3 contains 18 residues.